The sequence of this TCR beta chain was determined in a study of T cells after yellow fever vaccination. A 5'RACE template-switching step, the method used to make TCR cDNA, added a universal primer site and UMIs. In TCRdb, the 5' RACE reads were re-called with MiXCR into one record per CDR3 protein. The sample lists about 330,000 distinct CDR3 sequences; roughly 8% were seen once. This CDR3 is 18 amino acids long. Germline loops: CDR1 SGHRS, CDR2 YFSETQ. V gave up 0 bases and J gave up 1 base, with 19 bases separating them. This clonotype was counted a few times. Antigen specificity is unknown. Study findings and constraints: The study found a weaker secondary response that peaked faster, day 5 versus 15.

This receptor was identified in a young man who received the YFV17D yellow fever vaccine. The sample consisted of PBMCs, taken about 49 days after the first yellow fever vaccination. J is TRBJ1-2 and V is TRBV5-1; D gene unclear. The CDR3 DNA is TGCGCCAGCAGCTTGGCCTCACCCGGTGATGGGATTAACTATGGCTACACCTTC. Translation gives CASSLASPGDGINYGYTF.